This T cell receptor (beta chain) stems from a study of Graves' ophthalmopathy and Graves' hyperthyroidism (dated by TCRdb to about 2018). With regard to the full study: Peripheral blood was collected before any treatment was given, at the time of initial diagnosis. To explore V-J signatures that distinguish ophthalmopathy from hyperthyroidism, a discovery set of roughly 98 patients was enrolled, made up of 40 to 45 with ophthalmopathy and 55 to 65 with stable hyperthyroidism. The approximately 95 discovery patients were divided at random into training and test sets in a 7:3 ratio. The independent validation cohort included approximately 19 hyperthyroidism patients plus 17 patients who later progressed from hyperthyroidism to ophthalmopathy. In total, 135 blood samples were TCR-sequenced: approximately 40 ophthalmopathy, approximately 75 hyperthyroidism and approximately 17 hyperthyroidism-to-ophthalmopathy patients. After sampling, hyperthyroidism patients received methimazole starting at 30 mg daily, and ophthalmopathy patients received high-dose intravenous methylprednisolone. In six hyperthyroidism patients, the T-cell repertoire of thyroid tissue was compared with the T-cell repertoire of blood. To tell Graves' ophthalmopathy apart from Graves' hyperthyroidism, and to predict which patients would progress to ophthalmopathy, the study relied on TCR beta repertoire signatures.

CDR1 and CDR2 are drawn from the germline V gene: MNHNS, SASEGT. V ends up 8 bases short and J 7 bases short, with an unmatched junction base count of 7. Counted from cysteine to phenylalanine, this CDR3 has 13 amino acids. The CDR3 DNA has 39 bases and is translated from base 1. For repertoire sequencing, TCR beta CDR3 regions were amplified from RNA transcripts. The first round was an RT-PCR using HTBI primers with the Qiagen OneStep RT-PCR kit, and this first round was followed by a second-round multiplex PCR, then size selection and purification. Libraries were sequenced on an Illumina HiSeq2000 using paired-end 100 bp reads. Regarding the original processing steps: SOAPnuke was used to process the reads, removing any read that contained adapters or uncalled bases, had a mean Phred below 15, or lacked an exact match to the constant primer or identifier. COPE v1.2.5 was used to merge high-quality paired reads. Each unique nucleotide sequence was defined as a clonotype, and clonotypes were aligned to IMGT TRB V, D and J references with MiTCR v1.1. The analysis was limited to V-J combinations with a frequency above 0.0001, which together covered just over 98% of the repertoires. A TCR clonal expansion and chaos score per V-J combination was defined as the ratio of F50 clonal expansion to chaos observed in the TCRdist matrix. Welch's t-statistics and random forest were used to reduce features to 13 V-J combinations, which were fed into a naive Bayes classifier. The Morisita-Horn index was used to measure how similar the thyroid and blood repertoires were. TCRdb trimmed public reads at Q25 via fastp, called clones via MiXCR and kept in-frame beta chains. Entries that share a CDR3 protein sequence are merged under the most common genes and DNA. The V and J calls shown here were made by TCRdb, not taken from the authors' results. The sample table contains about 480,000 distinct CDR3 sequences; only one count was recorded for roughly 14% of them. Around 9.8% of the sample comes from the top ten.

Results the study describes overall, beyond this receptor: Among expanded thyroid clonotypes with frequency above 0.001, most also showed up in blood, which suggests that blood repertoires may reflect the thyroid immune response. In validation, the model predicted ophthalmopathy progression with more than 55% sensitivity and roughly 72% specificity; around twelve predicted patients were CT-confirmed with GO in a median of approximately six months. In cross-validation, the 13-signature model distinguished ophthalmopathy from stable hyperthyroidism with about 90% sensitivity and roughly 84% specificity, while in the test set the corresponding values were about 80% and 75%. No statistical method was used to predetermine the sample size, and group allocation was not hidden from the investigators.

As to this clonotype: Its antigen specificity is not known. The sample holds no much larger clone one base away, and base qualities are not on file.

The ophthalmopathy patients had moderately to severely active disease, with a Clinical Activity Score of 3 or higher, a NOSPECS grade of 4 or higher, and a disease duration of less than 3 months. Anyone with other autoimmune diseases, uncontrolled infections, pregnancy or lactation was excluded from the study. Clinical symptoms, serum thyroxine, TRAb, thyroid ultrasound and orbital computed tomography formed the basis of the diagnosis. Using Ficoll-Paque density gradient centrifugation, PBMCs were isolated from 10 ml of fresh peripheral blood. Total RNA was extracted with Trizol reagent and quality-checked on an Agilent 2100 Bioanalyzer.

This receptor was taken from a woman aged 30 to 39 with Graves' ophthalmopathy. Donor details come from another sample of the same person, matched by shared clones. The rearrangement joined TRBV6-1 to TRBJ2-1; TRBD1 matches 8 bases in the middle. The specimen was blood. The CDR3 is CASRWTGRNEQFF. The nucleotide sequence reads TGTGCCAGCCGATGGACAGGGCGAAATGAGCAGTTCTTC.